Shown below are 15 T cell receptor beta chains from a single sample sequenced in a study of shared clonotypes between healthy human individuals. Using immunoSEQ multiplex PCR, the repertoire was profiled, and TCRdb retains in-frame clones only, with some absent. The sample has roughly 1,000,000 clones, about 84% seen once. Sequenced: memory CD4+ T cells from PBMCs. Subset indicated: CD45RA-negative fraction. These receptors all stem from a man between 18 and 29 years old in good health. Some clones in this sample may be carry-over from other donors' samples.

This chain uses TRBV7-2 with TRBJ2-2; 14 bases are shared with TRBD2. The trim removed 1 base at V and 4 bases at J, leaving 2 bases unmatched. The CDR3 runs 17 residues. Germline lookup yields CDR1 SGHTA and CDR2 FQGNSA. CDR3 bases: TGTGCCAGCAGCTTAGGACTAGCGGGAGGGGTCACCGGGGAGCTGTTTTTT. This translates into CASSLGLAGGVTGELFF.

Concerning this clone: This CDR3 is also generated by other DNA sequences in the sample. This sequence joins TRBV7-9 and TRBJ2-3; unclear D gene. V lost 1 base and J lost 5, with 10 bases in between. Looked up from germline, CDR1 is SEHNR and CDR2 is FQNEAQ (reference sequence). The CDR3 covers 14 residues. CDR3 in amino acids: CASSLGGSLDTQYF. CDR3 DNA sequence: TGTGCCAGCAGCTTAGGAGGTAGTTTAGATACGCAGTATTTT.

This clone was picked up a small number of times. The gene calls are TRBV5-1 and TRBJ1-1, with TRBD1 identical over 7 bases. CDR1 and CDR2 (germline): SGHRS, YFSETQ. After removal of 0 bases from V and 3 bases from J, the junction contained 2 bases not matched to a gene. This CDR3 has 14 amino acids. The CDR3 bases are TGCGCCAGCAGCTTGGAACAGGGGCACACTGAAGCTTTCTTT. This codes for CASSLEQGHTEAFF.

The genes are TRBV15 and TRBJ1-2; no clear D gene. Germline V lookup: CDR1 LNHNV, CDR2 YYDKDF (reference sequence). This CDR3 spans 12 amino acids. V was cut by 6 bases and J by 1 base, with 6 bases left in between. The CDR3 spells CATSWDNYGYTF. In DNA, the CDR3 is TGTGCCACCAGTTGGGATAACTATGGCTACACCTTC.

The chain combines TRBV21-1 with TRBJ1-1; no DNA check was done on the table's D call, TRBD1. TRBV21-1 has pseudogene status. The CDR3 sequence is 15 residues long. CDR3 DNA sequence: TGTGCCAGCACCCTACTGCAGGGGGCGCGGACTGAAGCTTTCTTT. Amino acid sequence: CASTLLQGARTEAFF.

The chain carries TRBV7-9 and TRBJ2-1; TRBD1 matches at 7 bases. This CDR3 has 17 residues. Germline CDR1 is SEHNR and CDR2 is FQNEAQ (reference sequence). J was trimmed by 0 bases and V by 5 bases; bases with no gene match: 10. CDR3 protein: CASSGTDRASSYNEQFF. The CDR3 DNA reads as TGTGCCAGCAGCGGAACCGACAGGGCTAGCTCCTACAATGAGCAGTTCTTC.

This clone has a single count. The gene calls are TRBV4-2 and TRBJ1-2; 9 bases align to TRBD1. CDR3 length equals 15 residues. Unmatched junction bases numbered 7, after V lost 4 bases and J lost 4 bases. Germline CDR1 LGHNA, CDR2 YNFKEQ. The chain's CDR3 is CASSRTGGGSYGYTF. The CDR3 DNA is TGTGCCAGCAGCCGCACAGGGGGCGGGAGCTATGGCTACACCTTC.

The rearrangement uses TRBV4-3 and TRBJ2-5; TRBD1 might be the D (6 bases). The CDR3 covers 16 residues. Germline assignment: CDR1 LGHNA and CDR2 YSLEER. The V and J ends lost 2 bases and 3 bases respectively, with 16 bases between them. The CDR3 loop is CASSQFAGQLKETQYF. CDR3 nucleotides: TGCGCCAGCAGCCAATTTGCAGGACAGTTGAAAGAGACCCAGTACTTC.

DNA for the CDR3: TGTGCCAGCAGCTTATCTCCAGACCCGAACACCGGGGAGCTGTTTTTT. Translated: CASSLSPDPNTGELFF. The V and J genes are TRBV7-3 and TRBJ2-2; D is undetermined. CDR1 is SGHTA, CDR2 FQGTGA, per germline. V was shortened by 2 bases and J by 0 bases, with 10 bases between the two germline ends. This CDR3 has 16 residues.

The chain joins TRBV25-1 to TRBJ2-2, with 7 bases aligning to TRBD2. The length of the CDR3 is 14 residues. Germline-derived CDR1 and CDR2 are MGHDK and SYGVNS. V lost 5 bases to trimming and J lost 3 bases; unmatched junction nucleotides: 3. For the CDR3, the DNA is TGTGCCAGCAGTCGTACTAGCGACACCGGGGAGCTGTTTTTT. Residues: CASSRTSDTGELFF. The entire variable domain, with the rest obtained from reference TRBV25-1 and TRBJ2-2, is as follows: EADIYQTPRYLVIGTGKKITLECSQTMGHDKMYWYQQDPGMELHLIHYSYGVNSTEKGDLSSESTVSRIRTEHFPLTLESARPSHTSQYLCASSRTSDTGELFFGEGSRLTVL.

This clone was seen a handful of times. The J gene is TRBJ1-2, the V gene TRBV5-4; 8 bases are shared with TRBD1. From germline, CDR1 is SGHNT and CDR2 YYREEE (reference sequence). J lost 7 bases, V lost 4 bases, and 15 bases had no gene match. This CDR3 region has 16 residues. The DNA of the CDR3 is TGTGCCAGCAGCCCCAGGACAGGGAATGATGTCGGTGGCTACACCTTC. As protein: CASSPRTGNDVGGYTF.

This clone was recorded only once. The chain combines TRBV7-6 with TRBJ2-1; no reliable D call. This CDR3 spans 13 amino acids. Trimming took off 4 bases at V and 5 bases at J, with 9 bases between the two ends. Germline V CDR1 and CDR2: SGHVS, FNYEAQ. DNA for the CDR3: TGTGCCAGCAGCTCACGTACAGACAATGAGCAGTTCTTC. Translated, it gives CASSSRTDNEQFF.

The chain carries TRBV27 and TRBJ2-3; D is unresolved. V lost 0 bases and J lost 2, with 6 bases in between. Germline values: CDR1 MNHEY, CDR2 SMNVEV (reference sequence). The CDR3 is made up of 14 amino acids. The CDR3 bases are TGTGCCAGCAGTTTATCAGAGTACACAGATACGCAGTATTTT. Encoded protein: CASSLSEYTDTQYF.

A single count supports this clone. The CDR3 DNA reads TGTGCCAGCAGTGTAGGGGGTAGGGTTACGCAGTATTTT. Its protein product is CASSVGGRVTQYF. The chain couples TRBV28 to TRBJ2-3; D possibly corresponds to TRBD1 (6 bases). Per the germline V gene, CDR1 is MDHEN and CDR2 is SYDVKM. The CDR3 sequence is 13 residues long. V was cut by 5 bases and J by 8 bases, with 14 bases left in between.

Only a few counts were recorded for this clone. The chain employs TRBV5-6 and TRBJ1-1; D possibly corresponds to TRBD1 (5 bases). This CDR3 has 12 amino acids. Germline-derived CDR1 and CDR2 are SGHDT and YYEEEE. The V end lost 4 bases, the J end lost 7 bases, and 11 bases lay between the germline ends. In nucleotides, the CDR3 is TGTGCCAGCAGCCCGGGAAGGGGTGAAGCTTTCTTT. Its translation is CASSPGRGEAFF.